The sequence of this T cell receptor beta chain was determined in a study of shared clonotypes between healthy human individuals. TCRdb's table, derived via immunoSEQ multiplex PCR, lists solely in-frame clones and lacks some. The sample comprises 1.6 million or so clones, just under 99% of which are singletons, and around 0.38% rests with the top ten. V dropped 0 bases and J dropped 6 bases, with 13 bases sitting between them. The germline gives CDR1 SGHRS, CDR2 YFSETQ. The CDR3 contains 15 residues. The V gene is TRBV5-1, the J gene TRBJ1-5, with D uncertain. The clonotype was recovered from a man aged 25-45 years in good health. The material sequenced was naive CD4+ T cells sorted from blood. Subset denoted: CD45RA+ positively selected. CDR3 sequence reads: CASSLGPEGSQPQHF. CDR3 sequence (DNA): TGCGCCAGCAGCTTGGGTCCGGAGGGATCTCAGCCCCAGCATTTT.